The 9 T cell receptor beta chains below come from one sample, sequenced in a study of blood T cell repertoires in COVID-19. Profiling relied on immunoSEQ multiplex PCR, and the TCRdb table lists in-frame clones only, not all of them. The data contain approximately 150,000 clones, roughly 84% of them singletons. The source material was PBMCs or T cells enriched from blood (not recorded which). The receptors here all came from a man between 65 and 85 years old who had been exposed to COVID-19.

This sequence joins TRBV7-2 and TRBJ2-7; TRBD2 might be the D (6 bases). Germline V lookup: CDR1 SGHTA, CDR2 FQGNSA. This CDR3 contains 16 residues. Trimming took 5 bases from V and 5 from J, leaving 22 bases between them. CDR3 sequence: CASSPQGGRSRDEQYF. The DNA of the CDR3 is TGTGCCAGCAGCCCCCAGGGTGGGAGGAGTAGGGACGAGCAGTACTTC.

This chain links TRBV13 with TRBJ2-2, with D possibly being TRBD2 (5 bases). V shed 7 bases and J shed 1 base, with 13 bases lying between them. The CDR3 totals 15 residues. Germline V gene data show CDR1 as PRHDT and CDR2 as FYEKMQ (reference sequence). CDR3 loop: CASTRGLQNTGELFF. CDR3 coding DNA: TGTGCCAGCACCCGAGGGCTCCAGAACACCGGGGAGCTGTTTTTT.

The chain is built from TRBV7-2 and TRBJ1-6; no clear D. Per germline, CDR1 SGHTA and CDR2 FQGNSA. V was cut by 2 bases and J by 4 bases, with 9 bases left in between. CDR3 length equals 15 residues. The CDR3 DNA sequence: TGTGCCAGCAGCTTATATTTGGAGTATAATTCACCCCTCCACTTT. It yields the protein CASSLYLEYNSPLHF.

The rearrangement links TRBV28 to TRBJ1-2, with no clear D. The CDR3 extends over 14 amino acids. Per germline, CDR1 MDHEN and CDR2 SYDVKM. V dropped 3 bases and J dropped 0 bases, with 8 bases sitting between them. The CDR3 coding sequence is TGTGCCAGCAGTTTTCCTTCTACTAACTATGGCTACACCTTC. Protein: CASSFPSTNYGYTF.

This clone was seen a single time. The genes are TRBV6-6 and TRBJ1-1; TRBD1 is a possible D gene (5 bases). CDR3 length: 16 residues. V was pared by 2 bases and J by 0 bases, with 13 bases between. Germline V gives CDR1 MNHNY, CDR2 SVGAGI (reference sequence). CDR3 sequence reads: CASSYPSAGMNTEAFF. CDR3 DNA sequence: TGTGCCAGCAGTTACCCGTCGGCAGGGATGAACACTGAAGCTTTCTTT.

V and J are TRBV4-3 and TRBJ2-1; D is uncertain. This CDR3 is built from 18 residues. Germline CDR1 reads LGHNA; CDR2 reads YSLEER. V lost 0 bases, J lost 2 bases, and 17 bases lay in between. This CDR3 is CASSQEGADTAPYNEQFF. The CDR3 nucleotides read TGCGCCAGCAGCCAAGAGGGCGCAGACACGGCCCCCTACAATGAGCAGTTCTTC.

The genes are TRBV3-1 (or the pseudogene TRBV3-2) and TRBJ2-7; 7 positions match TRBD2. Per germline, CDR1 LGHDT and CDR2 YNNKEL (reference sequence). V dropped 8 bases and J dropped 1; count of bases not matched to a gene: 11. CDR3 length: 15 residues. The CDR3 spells CASSEGTTTSYEQYF. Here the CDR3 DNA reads TGTGCCAGCTCAGAGGGGACTACAACATCCTACGAGCAGTACTTC.

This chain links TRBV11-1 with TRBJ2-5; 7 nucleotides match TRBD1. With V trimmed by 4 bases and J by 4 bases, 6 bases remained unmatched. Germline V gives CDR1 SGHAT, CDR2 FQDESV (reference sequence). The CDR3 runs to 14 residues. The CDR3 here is CASSSTGLGETQYF. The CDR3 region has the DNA TGTGCCAGCAGCTCGACAGGGCTGGGAGAGACCCAGTACTTC.

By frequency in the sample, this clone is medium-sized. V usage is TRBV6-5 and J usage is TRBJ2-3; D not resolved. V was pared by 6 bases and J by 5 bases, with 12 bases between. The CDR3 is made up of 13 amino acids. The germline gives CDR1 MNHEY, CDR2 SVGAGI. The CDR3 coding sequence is TGTGCCAGCAGCATTACAGTGCAAGATACGCAGTATTTT. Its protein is CASSITVQDTQYF.